The rows below give T cell receptor beta chains drawn from one sample of a study of blood T cell repertoires in COVID-19. Sequencing was performed with immunoSEQ multiplex PCR; in TCRdb, only in-frame clones are kept and a portion is missing. The sample records roughly 380,000 clones, 89% being singletons. Material for sequencing was peripheral blood. These receptors were taken from a woman aged 35 to 49 with COVID-19, enrolled during active disease. Each CDR3 is given with its conserved first and last residue. The listing skips clone size in some rows; elsewhere it reads once, few, many or a size class.

V: TRBV9; size: NA; J: TRBJ1-1; CDR3: CASSEASGGRGAGTEAFF
V: TRBV27; size: NA; J: TRBJ2-1; CDR3: CASSLLTGGKGNEQFF
V: TRBV4-3; size: NA; J: TRBJ1-2; CDR3: CASSQDGARAGYGYTF
V: TRBV5-8; size: NA; J: TRBJ1-2; CDR3: CASSLSSFKGSYGYTF
V: TRBV9; size: once; J: TRBJ1-2; CDR3: CASSAHMGGKLGYTF
V: TRBV10-3; size: NA; J: TRBJ2-1; CDR3: CAISETNNEQFF
V: TRBV7-6; size: once; J: TRBJ2-3; CDR3: CASSLGLASGTDTQYF
V: TRBV18; size: NA; J: TRBJ2-5; CDR3: CASSPTGETQYF
V: TRBV7-3; size: NA; J: TRBJ2-6; CDR3: CASSSYPGANVLTF
V: TRBV5-1; size: NA; J: TRBJ1-5; CDR3: CASSDGTGRQPQHF
V: TRBV29-1; size: NA; J: TRBJ1-3; CDR3: CSANSLSGNTIYF
V: TRBV30; size: NA; J: TRBJ2-7; CDR3: CAWSPRTTLAHEQYF
V: TRBV18; size: once; J: TRBJ2-3; CDR3: CASSPGGGTDTQYF
V: TRBV4-1; size: NA; J: TRBJ2-1; CDR3: CASSQGLAGAYNEQFF
V: TRBV29-1; size: NA; J: TRBJ2-7; CDR3: CSAGQGKDEQYF
V: TRBV5-5; size: NA; J: TRBJ1-1; CDR3: CASSLTGGTEAFF